A selection of T cell receptor beta chains follows, all from one sample in a study of blood T cell repertoires in COVID-19. Profiled with immunoSEQ multiplex PCR; TCRdb holds only in-frame clones, not every one. The table shows 180,000 or so clones, with about 86% occurring only once. Sequenced: peripheral blood. The origin of the receptors is a woman aged 25 to 39 with active or convalescent COVID-19. Each CDR3 is given with its conserved first and last residue. Fields, in order: V gene, D gene, J gene, clone size, CDR3 protein, CDR3 DNA. D genes are given only for firm matches. The listing skips clone size in some rows; elsewhere it reads once, few, many or a size class.

v_gene: TRBV5-1
d_gene: TRBD1
j_gene: TRBJ1-4
abundance: .
CDR3aa: CASSLGQGPTNEKLFF
CDR3nt: TGCGCCAGCAGCCTGGGACAGGGGCCAACTAATGAAAAACTGTTTTTT

v_gene: TRBV19
d_gene: .
j_gene: TRBJ1-1
abundance: .
CDR3aa: CASSIARGTEAFF
CDR3nt: TGTGCCAGTAGTATAGCTAGAGGGACTGAAGCTTTCTTT

v_gene: TRBV29-1
d_gene: .
j_gene: TRBJ2-7
abundance: few
CDR3aa: CSVEMGAGQSSSYEQYF
CDR3nt: TGCAGCGTTGAAATGGGTGCAGGACAGTCAAGCTCCTACGAGCAGTACTTC

v_gene: TRBV6-5
d_gene: TRBD1
j_gene: TRBJ1-4
abundance: once
CDR3aa: CASSLQGALEKLFF
CDR3nt: TGTGCCAGCAGTTTACAGGGGGCTCTGGAAAAACTGTTTTTT

v_gene: TRBV19
d_gene: TRBD1
j_gene: TRBJ2-7
abundance: .
CDR3aa: CASSIGRGNYEQYF
CDR3nt: TGTGCCAGTAGTATTGGCAGGGGGAACTACGAGCAGTACTTC

v_gene: TRBV5-4
d_gene: TRBD2
j_gene: TRBJ2-1
abundance: .
CDR3aa: CASSLGLAGDNEQFF
CDR3nt: TGTGCCAGCAGCTTGGGGCTAGCGGGGGACAATGAGCAGTTCTTC

v_gene: TRBV18
d_gene: TRBD1
j_gene: TRBJ1-4
abundance: .
CDR3aa: CASSPGTGRYGEKLFF
CDR3nt: TGTGCCAGCTCACCCGGGACAGGGAGGTACGGAGAAAAACTGTTTTTT

v_gene: TRBV27
d_gene: .
j_gene: TRBJ2-7
abundance: .
CDR3aa: CASSFSGLTSGYEQYF
CDR3nt: TGTGCCAGCAGTTTCTCCGGACTAACCTCCGGCTACGAGCAGTACTTC

v_gene: TRBV28
d_gene: .
j_gene: TRBJ1-1
abundance: .
CDR3aa: CASSLGGANTEAFF
CDR3nt: TGTGCCAGCAGTTTAGGAGGGGCGAACACTGAAGCTTTCTTT

v_gene: TRBV28
d_gene: TRBD1
j_gene: TRBJ1-5
abundance: .
CDR3aa: CASSSLTGTHQPQHF
CDR3nt: TGTGCCAGCAGTTCCCTGACAGGGACCCATCAGCCCCAGCATTTT

v_gene: TRBV28
d_gene: TRBD1
j_gene: TRBJ1-5
abundance: .
CDR3aa: CASSRQGAGQPQHF
CDR3nt: TGTGCCAGCAGCCGACAGGGGGCGGGTCAGCCCCAGCATTTT

v_gene: TRBV18
d_gene: TRBD2
j_gene: TRBJ2-5
abundance: many
CDR3aa: CASSPGDVAGEDNVGETQYF
CDR3nt: TGTGCCAGCTCACCAGGGGACGTAGCGGGAGAAGATAATGTGGGAGAGACCCAGTACTTC

v_gene: TRBV7-2
d_gene: .
j_gene: TRBJ1-5
abundance: .
CDR3aa: CASSLEGGSNQPQHF
CDR3nt: TGTGCCAGCAGCTTAGAGGGGGGGAGCAATCAGCCCCAGCATTTT

v_gene: TRBV2
d_gene: TRBD1
j_gene: TRBJ1-1
abundance: .
CDR3aa: CASRTGIASEAFF
CDR3nt: TGTGCCAGCAGGACAGGGATTGCCTCTGAAGCTTTCTTT

v_gene: TRBV19
d_gene: .
j_gene: TRBJ1-1
abundance: .
CDR3aa: CASSPRGRNTEAFF
CDR3nt: TGTGCCAGTAGTCCCCGCGGGCGGAACACTGAAGCTTTCTTT

v_gene: TRBV6-5
d_gene: .
j_gene: TRBJ2-1
abundance: .
CDR3aa: CASSFGGSYNEQFF
CDR3nt: TGTGCCAGCAGTTTTGGCGGTAGCTACAATGAGCAGTTCTTC

v_gene: TRBV19
d_gene: TRBD2
j_gene: TRBJ2-1
abundance: .
CDR3aa: CASSPGTRLVEQFF
CDR3nt: TGTGCCAGTAGCCCTGGGACTAGGCTGGTTGAGCAGTTCTTC

v_gene: TRBV10-3
d_gene: .
j_gene: TRBJ1-2
abundance: .
CDR3aa: CATRDYGYTF
CDR3nt: TGTGCCACCCGTGACTATGGCTACACCTTC

v_gene: TRBV7-6
d_gene: TRBD1
j_gene: TRBJ2-3
abundance: .
CDR3aa: CASSRYRGSTDTQYF
CDR3nt: TGTGCCAGCAGCCGATACAGGGGCAGCACAGATACGCAGTATTTT

v_gene: TRBV5-4
d_gene: TRBD2
j_gene: TRBJ2-3
abundance: few
CDR3aa: CASSPGTSGRFSDTQYF
CDR3nt: TGTGCCAGCAGCCCTGGGACTAGCGGGAGGTTCTCAGATACGCAGTATTTT

v_gene: TRBV12-3/TRBV12-4
d_gene: .
j_gene: TRBJ1-1
abundance: .
CDR3aa: CATREREHTEAFF
CDR3nt: TGTGCCACAAGGGAGAGGGAGCACACTGAAGCTTTCTTT

v_gene: TRBV24-1
d_gene: TRBD1
j_gene: TRBJ2-5
abundance: .
CDR3aa: CATSEAPGTGIQETQYF
CDR3nt: TGTGCCACCAGTGAAGCCCCCGGGACAGGGATCCAAGAGACCCAGTACTTC

v_gene: TRBV11-2
d_gene: .
j_gene: TRBJ2-2
abundance: .
CDR3aa: CASSPLTQRTNTGELFF
CDR3nt: TGTGCCAGCAGCCCCCTAACTCAGCGGACGAACACCGGGGAGCTGTTTTTT

v_gene: TRBV6-1
d_gene: .
j_gene: TRBJ1-5
abundance: once
CDR3aa: CASSELNQPQHF
CDR3nt: TGTGCCAGCAGTGAACTAAATCAGCCCCAGCATTTT

v_gene: TRBV6-1
d_gene: TRBD1
j_gene: TRBJ2-3
abundance: .
CDR3aa: CASSEVATGTGDTDTQYF
CDR3nt: TGTGCCAGCAGTGAAGTAGCCACCGGGACAGGGGACACAGATACGCAGTATTTT

v_gene: TRBV7-2
d_gene: .
j_gene: TRBJ1-5
abundance: .
CDR3aa: CASSPQRGGPNQPQHF
CDR3nt: TGTGCCAGCAGCCCGCAACGGGGGGGCCCAAATCAGCCCCAGCATTTT

v_gene: TRBV28
d_gene: .
j_gene: TRBJ2-7
abundance: .
CDR3aa: CASMKVGSMKPLYEQYF
CDR3nt: TGTGCCAGCATGAAGGTGGGCTCAATGAAACCTCTCTACGAGCAGTACTTC

v_gene: TRBV14
d_gene: TRBD2
j_gene: TRBJ2-7
abundance: .
CDR3aa: CASSPDGGETYEQYF
CDR3nt: TGTGCCAGCAGCCCTGACGGGGGGGAAACCTACGAGCAGTACTTC

v_gene: TRBV5-1
d_gene: TRBD1
j_gene: TRBJ1-1
abundance: .
CDR3aa: CASSYDRGTEAFF
CDR3nt: TGCGCCAGCAGCTACGACAGGGGCACTGAAGCTTTCTTT

v_gene: TRBV19
d_gene: TRBD2
j_gene: TRBJ2-1
abundance: .
CDR3aa: CASSPGLAGVKFF
CDR3nt: TGTGCCAGTAGCCCGGGACTAGCGGGAGTTAAGTTCTTC

v_gene: TRBV19
d_gene: TRBD1
j_gene: TRBJ2-7
abundance: .
CDR3aa: CASSFGQGIRHEQYF
CDR3nt: TGTGCCAGTAGTTTCGGACAGGGAATTCGTCACGAGCAGTACTTC

v_gene: TRBV5-4
d_gene: TRBD1
j_gene: TRBJ1-2
abundance: .
CDR3aa: CASSYRGSGGYTF
CDR3nt: TGTGCCAGCAGCTACAGGGGTTCGGGAGGCTACACCTTC

v_gene: TRBV19
d_gene: .
j_gene: TRBJ2-1
abundance: .
CDR3aa: CASSIYAPTYGSSYNEQFF
CDR3nt: TGTGCCAGTAGTATATACGCCCCCACTTATGGGAGCTCCTACAATGAGCAGTTCTTC

v_gene: TRBV5-1
d_gene: TRBD1
j_gene: TRBJ2-7
abundance: few
CDR3aa: CASSLVSGGHEQYF
CDR3nt: TGCGCCAGCAGCTTGGTTTCAGGGGGCCACGAGCAGTACTTC

v_gene: TRBV3-1/TRBV3-2
d_gene: .
j_gene: TRBJ2-3
abundance: .
CDR3aa: CASSRRGSTDTQYF
CDR3nt: TGTGCCAGCAGCCGGAGGGGCTCCACAGATACGCAGTATTTT

v_gene: TRBV28
d_gene: TRBD1
j_gene: TRBJ1-2
abundance: .
CDR3aa: CASRQLTGGRYGYTF
CDR3nt: TGTGCCAGCAGGCAACTCACAGGGGGCAGGTATGGCTACACCTTC

v_gene: TRBV4-1
d_gene: TRBD1
j_gene: TRBJ1-1
abundance: .
CDR3aa: CASSLRQGRNTEAFF
CDR3nt: TGCGCCAGCAGCCTCCGACAGGGCAGGAACACTGAAGCTTTCTTT

v_gene: TRBV9
d_gene: TRBD2
j_gene: TRBJ2-2
abundance: .
CDR3aa: CASSDAGGLTVGELFF
CDR3nt: TGTGCCAGCAGCGACGCGGGGGGACTGACCGTCGGGGAGCTGTTTTTT

v_gene: TRBV6-5
d_gene: .
j_gene: TRBJ1-1
abundance: .
CDR3aa: CASRRGQNTEAFF
CDR3nt: TGTGCCAGCAGGCGCGGACAGAACACTGAAGCTTTCTTT

v_gene: TRBV3-1/TRBV3-2
d_gene: .
j_gene: TRBJ1-5
abundance: .
CDR3aa: CASSQEYRDQPQHF
CDR3nt: TGTGCCAGCAGCCAAGAGTACAGGGATCAGCCCCAGCATTTT

v_gene: TRBV10-2
d_gene: TRBD2
j_gene: TRBJ2-7
abundance: once
CDR3aa: CASLPSGRESSYEQYF
CDR3nt: TGCGCCAGCTTGCCAAGCGGGAGGGAAAGCTCCTACGAGCAGTACTTC

v_gene: TRBV6-5
d_gene: .
j_gene: TRBJ2-3
abundance: .
CDR3aa: CASTRQFSTDTQYF
CDR3nt: TGTGCCAGCACCAGACAGTTTAGCACAGATACGCAGTATTTT

v_gene: TRBV9
d_gene: .
j_gene: TRBJ1-5
abundance: .
CDR3aa: CASSVGGEGDQPQHF
CDR3nt: TGTGCCAGCAGCGTAGGGGGTGAGGGGGATCAGCCCCAGCATTTT

v_gene: TRBV19
d_gene: TRBD1
j_gene: TRBJ2-5
abundance: .
CDR3aa: CASSPRTGQQETQYF
CDR3nt: TGTGCCAGTAGTCCCAGGACAGGTCAGCAAGAGACCCAGTACTTC

v_gene: TRBV19
d_gene: TRBD1
j_gene: TRBJ2-3
abundance: .
CDR3aa: CASSLDRVRTDTQYF
CDR3nt: TGTGCCAGCTCACTTGACAGGGTGCGAACAGATACGCAGTATTTT

v_gene: TRBV28
d_gene: .
j_gene: TRBJ2-7
abundance: .
CDR3aa: CASTRLSMGSYEQYF
CDR3nt: TGTGCCAGCACCCGTTTGAGCATGGGGAGCTACGAGCAGTACTTC

v_gene: TRBV7-6
d_gene: .
j_gene: TRBJ1-3
abundance: .
CDR3aa: CASSSQGNTIYF
CDR3nt: TGTGCCAGCAGCTCCCAGGGAAACACCATATATTTT

v_gene: TRBV19
d_gene: .
j_gene: TRBJ2-7
abundance: .
CDR3aa: CASSIAEGGYEQYF
CDR3nt: TGTGCCAGTAGTATTGCAGAGGGCGGCTACGAGCAGTACTTC